This TCR beta chain was identified during a study of cytomegalovirus exposure and HLA in healthy donors. Study at large: In a later analysis, the 120 or so validation repertoires were reported to have used the same platform as the 600 to 800 first-cohort repertoires. Study-level points and caveats: According to a subsequent analysis, TCR clusters identified in the first cohort showed a tendency to co-occur across the approximately 120 validation repertoires. There were under 200 TCR beta chains listed as cytomegalovirus-associated.

This clone occurred a few times. Antigen specificity is unknown. Some clones are missing from TCRdb's copy, which holds only in-frame ones; the method was immunoSEQ multiplex PCR. The repertoire holds under 200,000 clones, with 70% to 90% as singletons. V was clipped by 6 bases and J by 0 bases, with 11 bases between them. Germline loops: CDR1 SGHAT, CDR2 FQNNGV. The CDR3 consists of 14 residues. The material sequenced was PBMCs. The V gene is TRBV11-2, the J gene TRBJ1-2; D is undetermined. The receptor was derived from a woman aged 25 to 45 in good health and CMV-seronegative. The CDR3 nucleotides are TGTGCCAGCAGTGTGAGAAAAGCTAACTATGGCTACACCTTC. This encodes CASSVRKANYGYTF.